The sequence of this TCR beta chain was determined in a study of T cell responses to AZD1222 COVID-19 vaccine (dated by TCRdb to the early 2020s). Study-wide context: TCR sequencing covered 233 trial participants: approximately 200 given two doses of AZD1222 and about 26 given two doses of MenACWY control vaccine. Trial participants were enrolled into age subgroups of 18-55, 56-69 and 70-plus years, which contained 148, 28 and 57 TCR-sequenced participants, respectively.

What the time point label conveys for this sample: about 28 days (+/-7) after the second vaccine dose. The intended sense of this specimen's treatment or condition label: meningococcal conjugate vaccine given as trial control. The vaccinee samples were drawn from two UK trials, COV001 and COV002, one of which was a single-blind randomized controlled phase 2/3 trial testing AZD1222 (ChAdOx1 nCoV-19) in healthy adults. For TCRbeta chain sequencing, PBMC samples were collected from trial participants at day 0 and at day 28 after the second dose. In the case of this clone: It has no known antigen specificity. No much larger clonotype is one base removed from it; base qualities were not supplied.

Germline trimming amounts to 7 bases on V and 3 bases on J, with 3 as the count of junction bases outside the gene matches. Including the terminal cysteine and phenylalanine, the CDR3 comprises 13 residues. Of all the DNA, just the CDR3 is kept, 39 bases in frame from base 1. The CDR3 regions of human TCRbeta chains were analyzed by immunosequencing. The authors' pipeline ran thus. Repertoire TCRs were checked for matches against a reference library of SARS-CoV-2-specific TCRs that had been generated using the MIRA antigen-specificity platform. Breadth was defined as the fraction of unique TCRs that were SARS-CoV-2-associated. Depth was defined as the fraction of total T cells that were SARS-CoV-2-associated. Each spike-specific TCR was assigned to its reactive spike region and to a CD4 or CD8 class using the MIRA data. Log10-transformed breadth and depth values were compared by one-way ANOVA with Sidak's multiple comparisons tests. Held by TCRdb, this immuneACCESS table contains in-frame sequences only and omits some clones. Under half of the omission traces to an unresolved V gene where checked; the cause of the rest is unknown. V, J and clone size reflect that table, while D and trimming were determined from the DNA. The sample table records over 60,000 clones; 88% of these occur just once. Around 4.4% of the sample is held by the ten biggest clonotypes.

The paper as a whole reports these results and caveats: Conclusions about previously exposed vaccinees are limited because only six or seven AZD1222 recipients were SARS-CoV-2 seropositive at baseline. After two AZD1222 doses, spike-specific TCR breadth and depth were significantly higher than at day 0 and than in MenACWY recipients. The 56-69-year group was small, and its depth increase did not reach significance, likely because of low power. Participants were mostly white British and included more females than males, and it was suggested by the authors that clonal diversity may have been underestimated. Because no day 14 peak-response samples were available, repertoires were characterized only after the peak T cell response. Reportedly, close to half of the unique spike-specific TCRs recognized epitopes lying outside the regions that are mutated in the B.1.351 and B.1.1.7 variants. The vaccine-associated CD4 TCRs covered the entire spike protein, and the dominant responses fell in regions 160-218 and 743-854.

This clonotype was obtained from an adult who received the MenACWY meningococcal vaccine as a control. The sequencing here drew on peripheral blood, taken 28 days after the second dose of the MenACWY control vaccine. This chain joins TRBV12-3 or TRBV12-4 to TRBJ2-5; the central 9 bases match TRBD1. The base sequence is TGTGCCAGCACCTGGACAGGGGAAGAGACCCAGTACTTC. It translates as CASTWTGEETQYF.